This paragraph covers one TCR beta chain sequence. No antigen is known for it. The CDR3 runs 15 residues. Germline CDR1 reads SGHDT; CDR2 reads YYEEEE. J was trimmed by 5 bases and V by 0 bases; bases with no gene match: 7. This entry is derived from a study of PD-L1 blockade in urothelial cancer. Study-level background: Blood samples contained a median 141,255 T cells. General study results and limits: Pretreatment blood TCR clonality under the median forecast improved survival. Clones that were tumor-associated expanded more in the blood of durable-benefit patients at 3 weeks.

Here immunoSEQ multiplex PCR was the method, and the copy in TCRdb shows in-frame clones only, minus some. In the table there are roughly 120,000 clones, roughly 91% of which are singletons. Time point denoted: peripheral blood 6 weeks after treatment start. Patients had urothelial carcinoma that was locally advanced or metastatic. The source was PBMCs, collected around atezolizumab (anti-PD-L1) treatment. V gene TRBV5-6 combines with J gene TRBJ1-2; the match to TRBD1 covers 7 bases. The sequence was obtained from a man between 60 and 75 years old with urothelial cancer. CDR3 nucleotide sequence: TGTGCCAGCAGCTTGGGTTTTGTCAGGGGGTATGGCTACACCTTC. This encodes CASSLGFVRGYGYTF.